These 18 T cell receptor beta chains came from one sample sequenced in a study of PD-1 blockade in classical Hodgkin lymphoma (TCRdb year 2020). The library was built by means of the immunoSEQ multiplex PCR assay. Here the immuneACCESS table is served through TCRdb, limited to in-frame sequences with V and J called. Missing clones are a known gap in these copies; in checked studies unresolved V genes cover under half, and the rest lacks a known reason. The sample table contains tens of thousands of clones; only one count was recorded for about 88% of them. The ten largest clones take up over 8.5% of the sample. The time point label on this specimen signifies: cycle 2 day 1 (C2D1) of nivolumab. All trial patients had relapsed after autologous stem cell transplantation, with cohorts A, B and C differing in prior brentuximab vedotin exposure. Sequencing used peripheral blood mononuclear cells (PBMCs), obtained before the second cycle of nivolumab. The source is a human donor with classical Hodgkin lymphoma.

CDR3 DNA: TGTGCCAGCAGCTTAGCGGGAGGGAGTACAGATACGCAGTATTTT. This sequence encodes CASSLAGGSTDTQYF. The rearrangement links TRBV7-3 to TRBJ2-3, with 9 bases aligning to TRBD2. Germline CDR1 is SGHTA and CDR2 is FQGTGA. The CDR3 is made up of 15 amino acids. V lost 2 bases to trimming and J lost 3 bases; unmatched junction nucleotides: 3.

The chain combines TRBV5-6 with TRBJ1-6; 9 bases are shared with TRBD1. Germline CDR1 is SGHDT and CDR2 is YYEEEE. CDR3 size: 15 residues. V lost 0 bases and J lost 11; bases outside the gene matches: 6. The CDR3 coding sequence is TGTGCCAGCAGCTTGGTAGGACAGGGGAGTACACCCCTCCACTTT. Residues: CASSLVGQGSTPLHF. Drawing the rest from reference TRBV5-6 and TRBJ1-6, the complete variable domain is DAGVTQSPTHLIKTRGQQVTLRCSPKSGHDTVSWYQQALGQGPQFIFQYYEEEERQRGNFPDRFSGHQFPNYSSELNVNALLLGDSALYLCASSLVGQGSTPLHFGNGTRLTVT.

The V call is TRBV6-1, the J call TRBJ2-4; possibly TRBD2 for D (5 bases). Trimming shortened V by 1 base and J by 3 bases, and 22 bases separated the two germline ends. The CDR3 extends over 19 amino acids. Looked up from germline, CDR1 is MNHNS and CDR2 is SASEGT. In DNA, the CDR3 is TGTGCCAGCAGTGAAGAAATGATTCGTGCGGGTTTTGTCAAAAACATTCAGTACTTC. Protein sequence: CASSEEMIRAGFVKNIQYF.

The chain carries TRBV10-3 and TRBJ1-1; D is possibly TRBD1 (6 bases). The CDR3 runs to 15 residues. The germline V gene has CDR1 ENHRY and CDR2 SYGVKD. V was clipped by 6 bases and J by 5 bases, with 19 bases between them. CDR3 DNA sequence: TGTGCCATCAGCCTAGCCGGGACAAATAGGACTGAAGCTTTCTTT. Residues: CAISLAGTNRTEAFF.

The chain employs TRBV29-1 and TRBJ2-7; TRBD1 aligns across 9 bases. Per the germline V gene, CDR1 is SQVTM and CDR2 is ANQGSEA. This CDR3 comprises 12 residues. Losses at the gene ends were 1 base for V and 6 bases for J; bases not matched to a gene: 1. Here the CDR3 DNA reads TGCAGCGTTGAAGGGGACAGGGCCGAGCAGTACTTC. Encoded protein: CSVEGDRAEQYF.

DNA of the CDR3: TGTGCCAGCACCCCTGTTGGGCCTCAGAGGGTAAACATTCAGTACTTC. This encodes CASTPVGPQRVNIQYF. The genes are TRBV28 and TRBJ2-4; D might be TRBD2 (5 bases). Germline CDR1 and CDR2: MDHEN and SYDVKM. Trimming cost V 7 bases and J 6 bases, with 22 bases left between them. This CDR3 region has 16 residues.

This chain connects TRBV5-1 to TRBJ2-2; 9 bases align to TRBD1. The CDR3 runs 12 residues. Germline values: CDR1 SGHRS, CDR2 YFSETQ. Losses at the gene ends were 4 bases for V and 9 bases for J; bases not matched to a gene: 1. The CDR3 sequence is CASSGTGRELFF. For the CDR3, the DNA is TGCGCCAGCAGCGGGACAGGGAGGGAGCTGTTTTTT.

The J gene is TRBJ1-2, the V gene TRBV10-3; D is uncertain. This CDR3 contains 12 residues. CDR1 is ENHRY, CDR2 SYGVKD, per germline. V lost 2 bases, J lost 5 bases, and 6 bases lay in between. The CDR3 bases are TGTGCCATCAGTGAGCAGTGGTATGGCTACACCTTC. Protein: CAISEQWYGYTF.

The V and J genes are TRBV20-1 and TRBJ1-1, with D unresolved. Deletions cut 3 bases from V and 11 bases from J, with 13 bases between. There are 11 residues in the CDR3. CDR1 DFQATT and CDR2 SNEGSKA come from the germline V gene (reference sequence). The CDR3 DNA reads as TGCAGTGCTAGTGTGACCCCCGGGGCTTTCTTT. This encodes CSASVTPGAFF.

This clone was detected only once. The chain has TRBV7-3 and TRBJ2-7, with unresolved D. The CDR3 length is 14 residues. The V end was cut by 3 bases, the J end by 2 bases, with 11 bases between. Looked up from germline, CDR1 is SGHTA and CDR2 is FQGTGA. The DNA of the CDR3 is TGTGCCAGCAGCTTCAGGCCCCCGGCCTACGAGCAGTACTTC. This encodes CASSFRPPAYEQYF.

This clone was seen more than once but under ten times. V gene TRBV15 combines with J gene TRBJ1-6, with 7 bases aligning to TRBD1. V shed 3 bases, J shed 6 bases, and the junction held 5 bases outside the gene matches. Germline-derived CDR1 and CDR2 are LNHNV and YYDKDF (reference sequence). The CDR3 sequence is 15 residues long. CDR3 coding DNA: TGTGCCACCAGCAGGGGGACAGCCCTTAATTCACCCCTCCACTTT. It encodes CATSRGTALNSPLHF.

The chain employs TRBV6-5 and TRBJ2-3, with TRBD2 identical over 11 bases. V lost 5 bases and J lost 5; bases outside the gene matches: 3. Per germline, CDR1 MNHEY and CDR2 SVGAGI. The CDR3 contains 14 residues. The CDR3 coding sequence is TGTGCCAGCAGTAAACTAGCGGGAGTAGATACGCAGTATTTT. Its translation: CASSKLAGVDTQYF.

This clone was counted only a few times. V gene TRBV19 combines with J gene TRBJ2-7; TRBD2 matches at 9 bases. With 7 bases clipped from V and 3 bases from J, the junction kept 4 bases outside the gene matches. In germline, CDR1 is LNHDA, CDR2 SQIVND (reference sequence). The CDR3 contains 13 residues. The DNA of the CDR3 is TGTGCCAGTAAGCCAGCGGGAGGCTACGAGCAGTACTTC. As protein: CASKPAGGYEQYF.

The CDR3 region has the DNA TGTGCCAGCAGTAGTAGCGGGGGAGAAACCGGGGAGCTGTTTTTT. Its protein is CASSSSGGETGELFF. The rearrangement uses TRBV2 and TRBJ2-2; TRBD2 matches 9 bases. The CDR3 consists of 15 residues. V gave up 5 bases and J gave up 5 bases; unmatched junction bases: 6. Germline CDR1 SNHLY, CDR2 FYNNEI. Together with reference TRBV2 and TRBJ2-2, the CDR3 gives the full variable domain: EPEVTQTPSHQVTQMGQEVILRCVPISNHLYFYWYRQILGQKVEFLVSFYNNEISEKSEIFDDQFSVERPDGSNFTLKIRSTKLEDSAMYFCASSSSGGETGELFFGEGSRLTVL.

This clone was detected once. The V and J genes are TRBV6-1 and TRBJ2-1; D is possibly TRBD2 (6 bases). The V gene lost 3 bases and the J gene lost 10 bases, with 10 bases spanning the gap. This CDR3 is 12 amino acids long. Germline assignment: CDR1 MNHNS and CDR2 SASEGT. In DNA, the CDR3 is TGTGCCAGCAGTGAGCGGGAAAGGGAGCAGTTCTTC. As protein: CASSEREREQFF.

The genes are TRBV4-2 and TRBJ1-1, with a possible D match to TRBD1 (6 bases). Germline values: CDR1 LGHNA, CDR2 YNFKEQ. This CDR3 region has 16 residues. V was cut by 0 bases and J by 4 bases, with 15 bases left in between. CDR3 region: CASSQDPQGPGTEAFF. The CDR3, as DNA: TGTGCCAGCAGCCAAGACCCACAGGGCCCAGGCACTGAAGCTTTCTTT.

V and J are TRBV27 and TRBJ2-3; no definite D call. Germline assignment: CDR1 MNHEY and CDR2 SMNVEV (reference sequence). Trimming cost V 2 bases and J 0 bases, with 9 bases left between them. The CDR3 totals 15 residues. This chain's CDR3 is CASSLTSYSTDTQYF. The CDR3 nucleotides are TGTGCCAGCAGTTTAACCTCTTATAGCACAGATACGCAGTATTTT.

The J gene is TRBJ1-6, the V gene TRBV29-1; unclear D gene. Trimming took off 5 bases at V and 5 bases at J, with 13 bases between the two ends. This CDR3 is built from 14 residues. Germline V CDR1 and CDR2: SQVTM, ANQGSEA. The CDR3: CSVKLPGDNSPLHF. The CDR3, as DNA: TGCAGCGTTAAACTCCCGGGAGATAATTCACCCCTCCACTTT.